This TCR beta chain is drawn from a study of T cell repertoires in cytomegalovirus infection. This clonotype has just a few counts. Its antigen remains unknown. General study results and limits: Based on cumulative public TCR beta family frequency, carriers of CMV plus the relevant HLA were identified.

Trimming took 0 bases from V and 5 from J, leaving 5 bases between them. The CDR3 covers 12 residues. The germline V gene encodes CDR1 LNHNV and CDR2 YYDKDF (reference sequence). TCRdb reanalysed the reads using MiXCR and keeps one entry per CDR3 protein. The sample has 250,000 to 300,000 distinct CDR3 sequences; about 25% are singletons. The receptor was isolated from a human donor in good health (CMV status not recorded). Some clones in this sample may be carry-over from other donors' samples. The sample comprised PBMCs. The chain uses TRBV15 and TRBJ2-7; D call uncertain. This chain's CDR3 is CATSRDVNEQYF. The DNA for the CDR3 is TGTGCCACCAGCAGAGATGTGAACGAGCAGTACTTC.